Listed below are T cell receptor beta chains from one sample, sequenced in a study of OX40 agonist ivuxolimab in advanced cancers. The table came from immunoSEQ multiplex PCR; TCRdb's copy has only in-frame clones and leaves some out. This table has 55,000 to 60,000 clones, 85% to 95% appearing once. This specimen consisted of CD4+ or CD8+ T cells sorted from blood, obtained in a trial of the OX40 agonist ivuxolimab. These receptors were obtained from an adult with an advanced solid tumor such as melanoma, head and neck, liver or kidney cancer. Both conserved end residues are part of each CDR3. Each record gives: CDR3 DNA, CDR3 protein, V gene, J gene, clone size, D gene. D genes are given only for firm matches. Clone size, where shown, is once, few, many, or a class for clones that have expanded.

TGCAGCGTTGGGGGTTCCAAAAACATTCAGTACTTC	CSVGGSKNIQYF	TRBV29-1	TRBJ2-4	.	.
TGTGCCAGCAGCTTACAAAATAGCGGACCCAAGCAAGAGACCCAGTACTTC	CASSLQNSGPKQETQYF	TRBV7-8	TRBJ2-5	.	.
TGTGCCAGCGCTCGGGGTAACACTGAAGCTTTCTTT	CASARGNTEAFF	TRBV6-5	TRBJ1-1	.	.
TGTGCCAGCAGAGGTGAGGGGGATGAGCAGTTCTTC	CASRGEGDEQFF	TRBV5-6	TRBJ2-1	.	.
TGTGCCAGCAGCTTAGAATGGGCGGAGAACACTGAAGCTTTCTTT	CASSLEWAENTEAFF	TRBV7-9	TRBJ1-1	.	.
TGCGCCAGCAGCCACACCGGGTCCTACAATGAGCAGTTCTTC	CASSHTGSYNEQFF	TRBV4-1	TRBJ2-1	.	.
TGTGCCAGCAGCCCGGGGGGCACAGGCTACACAGATACGCAGTATTTT	CASSPGGTGYTDTQYF	TRBV11-3	TRBJ2-3	once	.
TGTGCCAGCAGTGAAGGACTAGCGAGCAATGAGCAGTTCTTC	CASSEGLASNEQFF	TRBV2	TRBJ2-1	.	TRBD2
TGTGCCAGCAGTTTACCTAGCGGGACCCTCCAAGAGACCCAGTACTTC	CASSLPSGTLQETQYF	TRBV28	TRBJ2-5	.	TRBD2
TGTGCCAGTACTAGCGGGAGCATTTACAATGAGCAGTTCTTC	CASTSGSIYNEQFF	TRBV19	TRBJ2-1	once	TRBD2
TGTGCCTGGAGTGAGAGGGTCGGACCTAGCGGGTCCTACAATGAGCAGTTCTTC	CAWSERVGPSGSYNEQFF	TRBV30	TRBJ2-1	.	TRBD2
TGCAGTGCCAGCGGGGACTACGAGCAGTACTTC	CSASGDYEQYF	TRBV20-1	TRBJ2-7	.	TRBD2
TGTGCCAGCAGCTTAAACCCAGGGGAGCAGTACTTC	CASSLNPGEQYF	TRBV7-8	TRBJ2-7	.	.
TGTGCCAGCAGTTGGGGGGTACGCCCTTACAATGAGCAGTTCTTC	CASSWGVRPYNEQFF	TRBV6-5	TRBJ2-1	.	.
TGTGCCAGCAGCCCCCAAGAAGCGACAAACTATGGCTACACCTTC	CASSPQEATNYGYTF	TRBV9	TRBJ1-2	once	.
TGTGCCAGCAGCTCGGGACTAGGATTCTCCTACGAGCAGTACTTC	CASSSGLGFSYEQYF	TRBV5-4	TRBJ2-7	.	TRBD2
TGTGCCAGCAGCGCATTTGGGTCGGGCACTGAAGCTTTCTTT	CASSAFGSGTEAFF	TRBV9	TRBJ1-1	.	.
TGTGCCAGCAGCGTAGCCTCTTGGACGGACGGTAACTATGGCTACACCTTC	CASSVASWTDGNYGYTF	TRBV9	TRBJ1-2	.	.
TGCGCCAGCAGCCAAGTCCAATTCCCAGGGTCTACCTACGAGCAGTACTTC	CASSQVQFPGSTYEQYF	TRBV4-1	TRBJ2-7	.	.
TGTGCCACCAGCAGTGTGGTCCTCTACAATGAGCAGTTCTTC	CATSSVVLYNEQFF	TRBV15	TRBJ2-1	.	.
TGTGCCAGCAGTGAAGAGGGTCGGAGCACAGATACGCAGTATTTT	CASSEEGRSTDTQYF	TRBV6-1	TRBJ2-3	.	.
TGTGCCAGCACTGAGACAGGGGGCTCCTACAATGAGCAGTTCTTC	CASTETGGSYNEQFF	TRBV28	TRBJ2-1	.	TRBD1
TGCGCCAGCAGCCAAGATTCGGGGACAGGGAATTTGGAGCAGTACTTC	CASSQDSGTGNLEQYF	TRBV4-3	TRBJ2-7	.	TRBD1
TGTGCCAGCAGTTTCCGGGCCCTCAGCTCGGTAATAGATGAAAAACTGTTTTTT	CASSFRALSSVIDEKLFF	TRBV5-4	TRBJ1-4	.	.
TGTGCCAGCAGGCCGGGTAGCTCCTACGAGCAGTACTTC	CASRPGSSYEQYF	TRBV25-1	TRBJ2-7	once	.
TGTGCCAGCAGTTACGGCAGCAATTCACCCCTCCACTTT	CASSYGSNSPLHF	TRBV6-5	TRBJ1-6	.	.
TGCGCCAGCAGCCAAGATCAGGGAGATGAGCAGTTCTTC	CASSQDQGDEQFF	TRBV4-3	TRBJ2-1	.	.
TGCGCCAGCAGTCAGCCGGGGACAGGGACCACAGATACGCAGTATTTT	CASSQPGTGTTDTQYF	TRBV23-1	TRBJ2-3	.	TRBD1
TGTGCCAGCAGTCCCCTTTCTCGGACTGAAGCTTTCTTT	CASSPLSRTEAFF	TRBV27	TRBJ1-1	.	.
TGCAGCGTTGCAGGGGGCTTAACTAACTATGGCTACACCTTC	CSVAGGLTNYGYTF	TRBV29-1	TRBJ1-2	.	TRBD1
TGTGCCAGCAGCTTGGAAGGAGGGCTATCCTACAATGAGCAGTTCTTC	CASSLEGGLSYNEQFF	TRBV5-5	TRBJ2-1	.	.
TGTGCCAGCAGTGAATTGGTAGAGCAAGAGACCCAGTACTTC	CASSELVEQETQYF	TRBV2	TRBJ2-5	once	.
TGTGCCAGCAGCACAACAGGGGGATTGAATCAGCCCCAGCATTTT	CASSTTGGLNQPQHF	TRBV7-6	TRBJ1-5	.	TRBD1
TGTGCCAGCATCCGGGACAGCCCCTCGGGCGAGCAGTACTTC	CASIRDSPSGEQYF	TRBV6-6	TRBJ2-7	.	TRBD1
TGTGCCAGTAGTATAGATACACAGGGGGCCGCCGTGAGGACCCAGTACTTC	CASSIDTQGAAVRTQYF	TRBV19	TRBJ2-5	once	TRBD1
TGCAGCGCGATGTCCGGGGAGCTGTTTTTT	CSAMSGELFF	TRBV29-1	TRBJ2-2	.	.
TGTGCCACCAGCAGAGTACCCGCCGGGGACTTTACAGATACGCAGTATTTT	CATSRVPAGDFTDTQYF	TRBV15	TRBJ2-3	once	.
TGTGCCATCTGGGAGAGCTCCTACAATGAGCAGTTCTTC	CAIWESSYNEQFF	TRBV10-3	TRBJ2-1	.	.
TGTGCCAGCAGCGTGCGACAGGGGACGGTCAAAGAGACCCAGTACTTC	CASSVRQGTVKETQYF	TRBV5-6	TRBJ2-5	.	TRBD1
TGTGCCAGCAGTCCCGCAAAGTCATGGCAGGGACGGACCTACGAGCAGTACTTC	CASSPAKSWQGRTYEQYF	TRBV28	TRBJ2-7	.	.
TGTGCCAGCAGCTCGAGGTTGGAAGCTTTCTTT	CASSSRLEAFF	TRBV5-4	TRBJ1-1	.	.
TGTGCCATCAGGCCCGACCCTAGCGGGAGGCTAAACACAGATACGCAGTATTTT	CAIRPDPSGRLNTDTQYF	TRBV10-3	TRBJ2-3	.	TRBD2
TGTGCCAGTAGTATCGGGGAGTACTATGGCTACACCTTC	CASSIGEYYGYTF	TRBV19	TRBJ1-2	.	.
TGTGCCTGGAGTCCCGATGGTCTGGAGCAGTACTTC	CAWSPDGLEQYF	TRBV30	TRBJ2-7	.	.
TGTGCCAGCAGCCCAGGGGGAGTCGAGCAGTACTTC	CASSPGGVEQYF	TRBV6-6	TRBJ2-7	.	TRBD1
TGTGCCAGTAGTACCAGCGGGAGCTCCTACGAGCAGTACTTC	CASSTSGSSYEQYF	TRBV19	TRBJ2-7	.	TRBD2
TGTGCCAGCAGTTTAATGGGGGAGGGGGGCACTGAAGCTTTCTTT	CASSLMGEGGTEAFF	TRBV28	TRBJ1-1	.	.
TGTGCCAGCAGTTTTAATTACGAGCAGTACTTC	CASSFNYEQYF	TRBV28	TRBJ2-7	.	.
TGTGCCAGCAGTCTCCTAGCGGGGATCTCCTACAATGAGCAGTTCTTC	CASSLLAGISYNEQFF	TRBV28	TRBJ2-1	.	TRBD2
TGTGCCAGCAGTTTAACTAGCGGGAGCCATGAGCAGTTCTTC	CASSLTSGSHEQFF	TRBV28	TRBJ2-1	.	TRBD2
TGTGCCAGCAGCCCAGCAGGGACAGCCATGTACGAGCAGTACTTC	CASSPAGTAMYEQYF	TRBV13	TRBJ2-7	.	TRBD1
TGTGCCACGGGGGGGGACAGGGATCCGAATGAGCAGTTCTTC	CATGGDRDPNEQFF	TRBV19	TRBJ2-1	.	.
TGTGCCAGCAGCTTACGGGACGGTGAAGCTTTCTTT	CASSLRDGEAFF	TRBV5-6	TRBJ1-1	.	.
TGTGCCGGTCATAGCGCACGTGAGCAGTTCTTC	CAGHSAREQFF	TRBV5-4	TRBJ2-1	.	.
TGCAGCGTTGTCCCGACTAGCAACTACGAGCAGTACTTC	CSVVPTSNYEQYF	TRBV29-1	TRBJ2-7	.	TRBD2
TGCACCAGCAGCCAAGAGGTAACAGGGCTTACTGAAAAACTGTTTTTT	CTSSQEVTGLTEKLFF	TRBV1	TRBJ1-4	.	.
TGCGCCAGCAGCAGACTTACAGGGTACAATGAGCAGTTCTTC	CASSRLTGYNEQFF	TRBV4-3	TRBJ2-1	.	.
TGTGCCAGCAGTTACCGGACAGGGGGCGGTCGGTATGGCTACACCTTC	CASSYRTGGGRYGYTF	TRBV6-5	TRBJ1-2	.	TRBD1
TGTGCCAGCAGCGCCCAGGGTAATTATGAAAAACTGTTTTTT	CASSAQGNYEKLFF	TRBV9	TRBJ1-4	.	.
TGTGCCAGCCCGTGGAACACCGGGGAGCTGTTTTTT	CASPWNTGELFF	TRBV21-1	TRBJ2-2	once	.